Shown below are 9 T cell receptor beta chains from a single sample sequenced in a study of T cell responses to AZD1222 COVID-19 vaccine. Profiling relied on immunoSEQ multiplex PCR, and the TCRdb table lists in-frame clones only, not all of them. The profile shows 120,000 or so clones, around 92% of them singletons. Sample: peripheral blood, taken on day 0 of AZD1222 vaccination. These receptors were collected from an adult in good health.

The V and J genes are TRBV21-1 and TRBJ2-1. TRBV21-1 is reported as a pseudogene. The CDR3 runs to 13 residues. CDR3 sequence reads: CASRSGNYNEQFF. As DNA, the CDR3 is TGTGCCAGCAGGTCCGGAAACTACAATGAGCAGTTCTTC.

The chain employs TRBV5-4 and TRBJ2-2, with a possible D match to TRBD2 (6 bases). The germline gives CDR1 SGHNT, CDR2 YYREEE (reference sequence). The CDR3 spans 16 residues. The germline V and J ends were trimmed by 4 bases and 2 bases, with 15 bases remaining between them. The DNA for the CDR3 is TGTGCCAGCAGCAGCGGGCGTATAAGAAACACCGGGGAGCTGTTTTTT. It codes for CASSSGRIRNTGELFF.

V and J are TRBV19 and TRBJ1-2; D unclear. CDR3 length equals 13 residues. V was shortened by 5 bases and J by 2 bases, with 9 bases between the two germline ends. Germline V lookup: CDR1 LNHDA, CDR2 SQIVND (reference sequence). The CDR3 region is CASSLQENYGYTF. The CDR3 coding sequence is TGTGCCAGTAGTCTCCAGGAGAACTATGGCTACACCTTC.

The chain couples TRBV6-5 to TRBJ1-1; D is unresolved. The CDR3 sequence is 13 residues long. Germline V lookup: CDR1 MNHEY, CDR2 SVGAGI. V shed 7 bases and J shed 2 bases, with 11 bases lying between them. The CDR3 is CASKDSANTEAFF. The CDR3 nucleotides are TGTGCCAGCAAGGATTCGGCAAACACTGAAGCTTTCTTT.

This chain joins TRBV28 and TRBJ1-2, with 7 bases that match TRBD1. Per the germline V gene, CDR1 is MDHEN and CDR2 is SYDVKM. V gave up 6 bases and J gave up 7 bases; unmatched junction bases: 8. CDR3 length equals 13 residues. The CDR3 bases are TGTGCCAGCAGGGTAGACAGGGTGGCTGGCTACACCTTC. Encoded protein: CASRVDRVAGYTF.

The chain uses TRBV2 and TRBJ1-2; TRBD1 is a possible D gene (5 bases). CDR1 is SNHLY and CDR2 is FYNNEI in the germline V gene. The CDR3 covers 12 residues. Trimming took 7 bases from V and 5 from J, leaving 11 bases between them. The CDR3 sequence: CASINPGYGYTF. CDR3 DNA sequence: TGTGCCAGCATCAACCCAGGGTATGGCTACACCTTC.

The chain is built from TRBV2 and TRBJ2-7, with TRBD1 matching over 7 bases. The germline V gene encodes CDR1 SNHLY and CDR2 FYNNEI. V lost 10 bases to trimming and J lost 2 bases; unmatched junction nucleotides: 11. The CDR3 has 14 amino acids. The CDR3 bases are TGTGCCACCCGACAGGGACCCTTAGCCTACGAGCAGTACTTC. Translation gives CATRQGPLAYEQYF. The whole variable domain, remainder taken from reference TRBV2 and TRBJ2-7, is EPEVTQTPSHQVTQMGQEVILRCVPISNHLYFYWYRQILGQKVEFLVSFYNNEISEKSEIFDDQFSVERPDGSNFTLKIRSTKLEDSAMYFCATRQGPLAYEQYFGPGTRLTVT.

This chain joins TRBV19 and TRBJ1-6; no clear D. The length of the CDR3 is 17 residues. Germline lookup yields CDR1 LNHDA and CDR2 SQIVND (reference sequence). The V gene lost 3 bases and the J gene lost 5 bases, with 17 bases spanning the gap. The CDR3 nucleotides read TGTGCCAGTAGTATTCCTTTCCGGCCCTCGAATAATTCACCCCTCCACTTT. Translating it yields CASSIPFRPSNNSPLHF.

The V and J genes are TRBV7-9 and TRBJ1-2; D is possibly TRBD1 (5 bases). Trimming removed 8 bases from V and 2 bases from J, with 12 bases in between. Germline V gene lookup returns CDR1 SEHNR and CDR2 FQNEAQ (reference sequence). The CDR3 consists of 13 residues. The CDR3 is CASQDRPNYGYTF. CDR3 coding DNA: TGTGCCAGCCAAGACAGACCGAACTATGGCTACACCTTC.